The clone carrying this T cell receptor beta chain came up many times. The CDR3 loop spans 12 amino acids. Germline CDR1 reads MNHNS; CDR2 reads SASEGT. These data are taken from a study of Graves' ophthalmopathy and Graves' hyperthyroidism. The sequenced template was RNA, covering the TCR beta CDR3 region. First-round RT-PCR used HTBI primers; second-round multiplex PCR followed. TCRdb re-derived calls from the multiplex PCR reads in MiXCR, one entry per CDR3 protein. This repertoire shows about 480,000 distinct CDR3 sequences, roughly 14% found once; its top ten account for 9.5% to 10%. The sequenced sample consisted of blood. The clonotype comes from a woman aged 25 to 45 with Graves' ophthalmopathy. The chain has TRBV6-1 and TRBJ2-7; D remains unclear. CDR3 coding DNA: TGTGGAACTACCCGGAGCTCCTACGAGCAGTACTTC. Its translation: CGTTRSSYEQYF.